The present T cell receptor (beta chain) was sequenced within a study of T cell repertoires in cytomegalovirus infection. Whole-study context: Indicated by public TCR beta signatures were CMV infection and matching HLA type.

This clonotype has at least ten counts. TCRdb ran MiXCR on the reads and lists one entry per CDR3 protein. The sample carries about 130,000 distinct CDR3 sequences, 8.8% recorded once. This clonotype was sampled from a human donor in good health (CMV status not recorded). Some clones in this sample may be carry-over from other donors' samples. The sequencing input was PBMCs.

The CDR3 reads CASAQQGASTEAFF. CDR3 DNA sequence: TGTGCCAGTGCCCAGCAGGGGGCTAGTACTGAAGCTTTCTTT. The chain employs TRBV19 and TRBJ1-1; 8 bases are a match to TRBD1. CDR1 is LNHDA and CDR2 is SQIVND in the germline V gene (reference sequence). The CDR3 covers 14 residues. The V gene end was trimmed by 8 bases and the J gene end by 5 bases; junction bases not matched to a gene: 10.